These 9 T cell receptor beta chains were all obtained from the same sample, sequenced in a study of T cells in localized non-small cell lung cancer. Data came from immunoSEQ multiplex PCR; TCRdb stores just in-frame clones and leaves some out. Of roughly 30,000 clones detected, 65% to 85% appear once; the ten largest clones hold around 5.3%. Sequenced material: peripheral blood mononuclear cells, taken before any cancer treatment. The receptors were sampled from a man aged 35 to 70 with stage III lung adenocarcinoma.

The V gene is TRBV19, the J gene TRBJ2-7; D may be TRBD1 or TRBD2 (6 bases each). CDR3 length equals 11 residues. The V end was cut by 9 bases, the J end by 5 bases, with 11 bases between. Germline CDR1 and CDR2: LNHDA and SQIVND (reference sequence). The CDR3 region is CASRRGDEQYF. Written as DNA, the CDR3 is TGTGCCAGCCGTAGGGGGGACGAGCAGTACTTC. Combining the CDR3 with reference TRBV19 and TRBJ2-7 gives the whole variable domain DGGITQSPKYLFRKEGQNVTLSCEQNLNHDAMYWYRQDPGQGLRLIYYSQIVNDFQKGDIAEGYSVSREKKESFPLTVTSAQKNPTAFYLCASRRGDEQYFGPGTRLTVT.

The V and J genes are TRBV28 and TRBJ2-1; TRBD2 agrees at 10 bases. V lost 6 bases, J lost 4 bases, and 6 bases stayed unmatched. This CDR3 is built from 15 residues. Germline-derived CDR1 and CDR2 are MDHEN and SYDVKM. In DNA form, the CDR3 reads TGTGCCAGCAGAGAAGCGGGGGGGAGGTACAATGAGCAGTTCTTC. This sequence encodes CASREAGGRYNEQFF.

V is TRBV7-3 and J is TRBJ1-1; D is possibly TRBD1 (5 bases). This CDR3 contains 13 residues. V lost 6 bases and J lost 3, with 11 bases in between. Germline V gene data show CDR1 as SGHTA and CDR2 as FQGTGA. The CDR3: CASRRQGDTEAFF. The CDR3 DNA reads TGTGCCAGCAGGCGGCAGGGTGACACTGAAGCTTTCTTT.

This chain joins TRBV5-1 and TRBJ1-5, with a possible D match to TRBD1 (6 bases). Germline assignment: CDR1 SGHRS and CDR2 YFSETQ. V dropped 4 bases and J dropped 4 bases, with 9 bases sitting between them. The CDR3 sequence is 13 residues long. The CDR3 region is CASSAGQNQPQHF. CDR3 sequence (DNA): TGCGCCAGCAGCGCAGGACAGAATCAGCCCCAGCATTTT.

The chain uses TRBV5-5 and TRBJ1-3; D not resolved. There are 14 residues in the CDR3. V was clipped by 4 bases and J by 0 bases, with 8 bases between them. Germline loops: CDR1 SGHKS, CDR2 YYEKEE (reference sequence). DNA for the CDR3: TGTGCCAGCAGCAAGGGCAGCTCTGGAAACACCATATATTTT. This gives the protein CASSKGSSGNTIYF.

The CDR3 nucleotides are TGTGCCAGCAGCTTGGGGCCCTCTAGCGGGGGGTTCGAGCAGTACGTC. This encodes CASSLGPSSGGFEQYV. The rearrangement joins TRBV4-2 to TRBJ2-7, with 11 bases that match TRBD2. The CDR3 loop spans 16 amino acids. Losses at the gene ends were 5 bases for V and 6 bases for J; bases not matched to a gene: 12. CDR1 is LGHNA, CDR2 YNFKEQ, per germline.

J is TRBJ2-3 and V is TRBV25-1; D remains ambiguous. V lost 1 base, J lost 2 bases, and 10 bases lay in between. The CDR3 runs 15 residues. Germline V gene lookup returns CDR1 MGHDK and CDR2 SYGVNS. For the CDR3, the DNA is TGTGCCAGCAGTGAATTAGGTAAAGCCACAGATACGCAGTATTTT. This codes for CASSELGKATDTQYF.

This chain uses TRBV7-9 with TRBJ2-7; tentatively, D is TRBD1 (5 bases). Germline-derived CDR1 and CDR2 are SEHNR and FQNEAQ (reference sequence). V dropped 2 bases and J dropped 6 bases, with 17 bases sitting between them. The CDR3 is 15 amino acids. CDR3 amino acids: CASSLRGLLPGEQYF. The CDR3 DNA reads TGTGCCAGCAGCTTAAGGGGATTGCTTCCCGGCGAGCAGTACTTC.

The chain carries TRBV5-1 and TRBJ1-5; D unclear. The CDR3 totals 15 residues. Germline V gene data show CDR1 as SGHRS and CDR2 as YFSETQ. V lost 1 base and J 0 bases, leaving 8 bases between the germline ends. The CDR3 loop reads CASSLLGGSNQPQHF. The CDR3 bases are TGCGCCAGCAGCTTGTTAGGCGGTAGCAATCAGCCCCAGCATTTT. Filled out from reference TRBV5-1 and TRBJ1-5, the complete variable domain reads KAGVTQTPRYLIKTRGQQVTLSCSPISGHRSVSWYQQTPGQGLQFLFEYFSETQRNKGNFPGRFSGRQFSNSRSEMNVSTLELGDSALYLCASSLLGGSNQPQHFGDGTRLSIL.